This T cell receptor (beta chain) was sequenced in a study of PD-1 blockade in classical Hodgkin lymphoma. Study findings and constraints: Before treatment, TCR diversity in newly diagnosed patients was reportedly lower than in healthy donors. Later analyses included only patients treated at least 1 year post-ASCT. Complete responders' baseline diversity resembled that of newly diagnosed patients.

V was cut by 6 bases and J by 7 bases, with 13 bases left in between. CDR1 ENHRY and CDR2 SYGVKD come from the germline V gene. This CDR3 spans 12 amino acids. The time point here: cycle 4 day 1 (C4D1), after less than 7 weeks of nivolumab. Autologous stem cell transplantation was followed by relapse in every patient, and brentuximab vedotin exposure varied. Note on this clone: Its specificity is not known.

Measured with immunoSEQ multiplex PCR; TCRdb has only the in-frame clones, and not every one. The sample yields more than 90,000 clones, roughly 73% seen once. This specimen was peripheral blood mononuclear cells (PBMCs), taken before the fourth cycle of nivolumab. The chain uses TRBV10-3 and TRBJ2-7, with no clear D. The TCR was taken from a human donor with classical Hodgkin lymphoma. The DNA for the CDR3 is TGTGCCATCAGCCTCTCGGGCTATGAGCAGTACTTC. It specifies CAISLSGYEQYF.